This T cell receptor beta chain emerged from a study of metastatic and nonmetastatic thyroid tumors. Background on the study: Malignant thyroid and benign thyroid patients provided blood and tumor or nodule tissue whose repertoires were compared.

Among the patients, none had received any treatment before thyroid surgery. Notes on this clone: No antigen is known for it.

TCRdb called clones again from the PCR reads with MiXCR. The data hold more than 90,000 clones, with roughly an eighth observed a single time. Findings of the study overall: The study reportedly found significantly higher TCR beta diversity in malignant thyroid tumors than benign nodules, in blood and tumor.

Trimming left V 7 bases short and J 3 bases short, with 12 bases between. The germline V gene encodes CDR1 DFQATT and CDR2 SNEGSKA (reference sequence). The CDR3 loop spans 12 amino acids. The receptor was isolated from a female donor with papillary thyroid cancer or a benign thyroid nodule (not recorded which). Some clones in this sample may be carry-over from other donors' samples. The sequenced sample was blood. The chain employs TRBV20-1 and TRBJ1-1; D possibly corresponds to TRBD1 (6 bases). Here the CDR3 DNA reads TGCAGTGTCCCGGGGGCGGACACTGAAGCTTTCTTT. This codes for CSVPGADTEAFF.